Reported below is one T cell receptor (beta chain). The CDR3 spans 14 residues. V lost 4 bases and J lost 7, with 16 bases in between. Looked up from germline, CDR1 is MDHEN and CDR2 is SYDVKM. This sample stems from a study of T cells in localized non-small cell lung cancer. Sequencing used immunoSEQ multiplex PCR; TCRdb keeps in-frame clones, though not all of them. The sample consists of over 10,000 clones, more than 75% of them appearing once. The gene calls are TRBV28 and TRBJ1-2; no definite D call. The TCR was taken from a male donor at least 60 years old with stage I squamous cell lung carcinoma. The sample consisted of peripheral blood, taken before any cancer treatment. CDR3 DNA sequence: TGTGCCAGCAGTTACCCTGGAACAGTCGGTGGCTACACCTTC. Its translation is CASSYPGTVGGYTF.